This entry lists 12 T cell receptor beta chains sequenced from one sample in a study of blood T cells in healthy people across ages. For the second PCR, which ran for roughly 6 to 12 cycles, a sample-barcoded 5' primer and a J-beta primer mix were used. From the 5' RACE reads, TCRdb called clonotypes with MiXCR, one entry per CDR3 protein. The sample shows around 1,500,000 distinct CDR3 sequences, roughly 28% of them seen only once. Sample: blood. These receptors were taken from a woman in her 30s in good health.

On this clonotype itself: A read error is possible here, since a much larger clone lies one base away. The chain links TRBV4-3 to TRBJ2-7, with TRBD2 matching over 9 bases. The CDR3 is 15 amino acids. CDR1 is LGHNA, CDR2 YSLEER, per germline. In DNA, the CDR3 is TGCACCAGCAGCCGCCTCCTAGCGGGGACCTACGAGCAGTACTTC. The encoded protein is CTSSRLLAGTYEQYF.

V usage is TRBV7-2 and J usage is TRBJ1-5; TRBD1 agrees at 9 bases. The CDR3 covers 14 residues. Germline CDR1 and CDR2: SGHTA and FQGNSA. V was clipped by 6 bases and J by 9 bases; unmatched bases: 9. The CDR3 bases are TGTGCCAGCAGGGTGGCGGACAGGGGAGGGCCCCAGCATTTT. Its translation: CASRVADRGGPQHF.

This clonotype has a handful of counts. Sequence at one end of the junction differs from germline and may be a read error. The chain couples TRBV12-3 or TRBV12-4 to TRBJ2-5; 9 bases map to TRBD1. This CDR3 has 14 amino acids. The CDR3 region has the DNA TGTGTCAGCAGCCAACAGGGGGCACGGGAGACCCAGTACTTC. Its translation is CVSSQQGARETQYF.

This clonotype was observed a handful of times. The rearrangement joins TRBV5-5 to TRBJ1-2; D not resolved. Germline CDR1 SGHKS, CDR2 YYEKEE (reference sequence). V shed 1 base and J shed 5 bases, with 12 bases lying between them. This CDR3 has 14 residues. CDR3 sequence reads: CASSLTARGYGYTF. The CDR3 coding sequence is TGTGCCAGCAGCTTGACCGCCCGAGGGTATGGCTACACCTTC.

This clonotype was seen more than once but under ten times. J is TRBJ2-1 and V is TRBV9; no reliable D call. The CDR3 sequence is 16 residues long. Germline V gene data show CDR1 as SGDLS and CDR2 as YYNGEE. V lost 0 bases and J 2 bases, leaving 12 bases between the germline ends. The DNA of the CDR3 is TGTGCCAGCAGCGTAGTGAGTAGTCCGACCTACAATGAGCAGTTCTTC. Translated, it gives CASSVVSSPTYNEQFF.

V gene TRBV19 combines with J gene TRBJ2-1, with a possible D match to TRBD1 (6 bases). Germline CDR1 is LNHDA and CDR2 is SQIVND (reference sequence). There are 15 residues in the CDR3. Trimming pared 6 bases from V and 6 bases from J, leaving 18 bases between. CDR3 protein: CASSRPAGAPNEQFF. For the CDR3, the DNA is TGTGCCAGTAGCCGCCCCGCAGGGGCACCCAATGAGCAGTTCTTC.

This clonotype was observed a handful of times. V usage is TRBV6-2 or TRBV6-3 and J usage is TRBJ1-5; TRBD1 aligns across 9 bases. Germline CDR1 and CDR2: MNHEY and SVGEGT. After removal of 9 bases from V and 7 bases from J, the junction contained 10 bases not matched to a gene. This CDR3 spans 14 amino acids. CDR3 protein: CASGTGNLNQPQHF. CDR3 in DNA: TGTGCCAGTGGGACAGGGAATCTCAACCAGCCCCAGCATTTT.

The table lists this clonotype with a few counts. This sequence joins TRBV5-1 and TRBJ2-5; no clear D gene. The CDR3 runs to 12 residues. The ends were cut back, 6 bases at V and 2 bases at J, with 8 bases in the middle. Germline CDR1 SGHRS, CDR2 YFSETQ. CDR3 protein: CASKELQETQYF. CDR3 nucleotides: TGCGCCAGCAAGGAGCTTCAAGAGACCCAGTACTTC.

The genes are TRBV10-3 and TRBJ2-3, with D tentatively TRBD2 (5 bases). Germline-derived CDR1 and CDR2 are ENHRY and SYGVKD. Between the trimmed V and J ends, which lost 10 bases and 1 base, there was a span of 15 bases. This CDR3 contains 14 residues. The CDR3 DNA follows: TGTGCCACGACACTACTAGGTGGCACAGATACGCAGTATTTT. Its protein is CATTLLGGTDTQYF.

This clonotype was counted only a few times. At one end the junction does not follow the germline gene, possibly because of a read error. The J gene is TRBJ2-5, the V gene TRBV5-1, with D unresolved. This CDR3 spans 13 amino acids. Looked up from germline, CDR1 is SGHRS and CDR2 is YFSETQ. The CDR3 region is CANSIRQGNEQYF. As DNA, the CDR3 is TGCGCCAACAGCATCCGACAAGGCAATGAGCAGTACTTC.

Worth noting for this clonotype: At one end, the junction sequence differs from germline, possibly due to a read error. The chain recombines TRBV29-1 with TRBJ2-1; the match to TRBD2 covers 10 bases. The germline gives CDR1 SQVTM, CDR2 ANQGSEA. There are 13 residues in the CDR3. In DNA, the CDR3 is TGCAGCGTGGAAGGGACTAGCGCTTGGGAGCAGTTCTTC. Its translation: CSVEGTSAWEQFF.

A few counts support this clonotype. This sequence joins TRBV12-3 or TRBV12-4 and TRBJ2-1; tentatively, D is TRBD1 (6 bases). The CDR3 covers 14 residues. Trimming stripped 3 bases from V and 8 bases from J, with 14 bases between. As DNA, the CDR3 is TGTGCCAGCAGTTTGGGGGCCCCATCGGATGAGCAGTTCTTC. Encoded protein: CASSLGAPSDEQFF.